These 21 T cell receptor beta chains originate from one sample sequenced in a study of blood T cell repertoires in COVID-19. Here immunoSEQ multiplex PCR was the method, and the copy in TCRdb shows in-frame clones only, minus some. The table lists nearly 60,000 clones, more than 75% of them singletons, with roughly 4.5% in the top ten. Sequenced: peripheral blood. Every receptor here comes from a man between 35 and 55 years old with active COVID-19.

This sequence joins TRBV15 and TRBJ1-4, with D possibly TRBD1 on 6 matching bases. The germline V and J ends were trimmed by 3 bases and 7 bases, with 12 bases remaining between them. The CDR3 consists of 14 residues. CDR1 LNHNV and CDR2 YYDKDF come from the germline V gene (reference sequence). CDR3 sequence reads: CATSSTGIGEKLFF. CDR3 DNA: TGTGCCACCAGCAGTACAGGGATCGGTGAAAAACTGTTTTTT.

The chain carries TRBV5-6 and TRBJ2-7, with 7 nucleotides matching TRBD1. V was clipped by 4 bases and J by 3 bases; unmatched bases: 4. The CDR3 sequence is 13 residues long. Germline V gives CDR1 SGHDT, CDR2 YYEEEE. In DNA form, the CDR3 reads TGTGCCAGCAGCCTCCGGGACAGCTACGAGCAGTACTTC. It encodes CASSLRDSYEQYF.

The V call is TRBV28, the J call TRBJ2-1; the match to TRBD2 covers 9 bases. V gave up 5 bases and J gave up 0 bases; unmatched junction bases: 14. Germline V gives CDR1 MDHEN, CDR2 SYDVKM. This CDR3 is 19 amino acids long. CDR3 region: CASSPSLGTSRSSYNEQFF. The DNA of the CDR3 is TGTGCCAGCAGTCCTTCCTTGGGGACTAGCAGAAGCTCCTACAATGAGCAGTTCTTC.

CDR3 sequence reads: CASSSGGTGNTIYF. DNA for the CDR3: TGTGCCAGCAGTTCAGGGGGCACTGGAAACACCATATATTTT. The chain employs TRBV11-3 and TRBJ1-3, with 8 bases aligning to TRBD1. The CDR3 runs to 14 residues. Germline values: CDR1 SGHNT, CDR2 YENEEA. J gave up 2 bases and V 6 bases, and 3 bases lay outside the gene matches.

This clone was observed a single time. The gene calls are TRBV27 and TRBJ2-2, with 13 bases aligning to TRBD2. Germline CDR1 and CDR2: MNHEY and SMNVEV (reference sequence). The CDR3 length is 16 residues. The V and J ends lost 10 bases and 6 bases, in that order; junction bases with no gene match: 11. The CDR3 DNA sequence: TGTGCCACAGGGGGACTAGCGGGGCGCGGGGCCGGGGAGCTGTTTTTT. Its protein product is CATGGLAGRGAGELFF.

The rearrangement links TRBV4-2 to TRBJ2-3; TRBD2 agrees at 12 bases. Germline CDR1 and CDR2: LGHNA and YNFKEQ. CDR3 length: 15 amino acids. V was clipped by 4 bases and J by 4 bases; unmatched bases: 3. The CDR3 coding sequence is TGTGCCAGCAGCCCGACTAGCGGGAGACCAGATACGCAGTATTTT. Its protein product is CASSPTSGRPDTQYF.

As regards this clone: A junction end diverges from the germline sequence, so it may reflect a read error. The chain joins TRBV19 to TRBJ1-5, with TRBD1 matching 9 bases. From germline, CDR1 is LNHDA and CDR2 SQIVND (reference sequence). This CDR3 spans 13 amino acids. The CDR3 sequence: CASSGTGNRPQHF. The DNA for the CDR3 is TGTGCCAGTAGTGGGACAGGGAATCGGCCCCAGCATTTT.

The chain links TRBV6-5 to TRBJ2-1; D perhaps matches TRBD1 (6 bases). The CDR3 covers 13 residues. V dropped 4 bases and J dropped 5 bases, with 9 bases sitting between them. Germline V CDR1 and CDR2: MNHEY, SVGAGI. This CDR3 is CASSLQGHNEQFF. In nucleotides, the CDR3 is TGTGCCAGCAGTTTACAGGGACACAATGAGCAGTTCTTC.

This clone has just a few counts. V gene TRBV4-2 combines with J gene TRBJ2-7, with 11 bases matching TRBD2. This CDR3 is 14 amino acids long. Germline V lookup: CDR1 LGHNA, CDR2 YNFKEQ. The junction had 10 bases not matched to a gene; V was cut back by 8 bases and J by 7 bases. The CDR3 DNA reads as TGTGCCAGCGGATTAGCGGGAGGGCTTGGGGAGCAGTACTTC. Translation gives CASGLAGGLGEQYF.

V usage is TRBV6-5 and J usage is TRBJ2-7, with 9 nucleotides matching TRBD1. Per the germline V gene, CDR1 is MNHEY and CDR2 is SVGAGI. Losses at the gene ends were 7 bases for V and 1 base for J; bases not matched to a gene: 5. The CDR3 sequence is 14 residues long. CDR3 nucleotide sequence: TGTGCCAGCACCCGGGACAGGGCTTCCTACGAGCAGTACTTC. Its translation: CASTRDRASYEQYF.

This chain joins TRBV28 and TRBJ2-2; weak D call: TRBD1 (6 bases). Germline CDR1 and CDR2: MDHEN and SYDVKM. The CDR3 has 13 residues. V was shortened by 8 bases and J by 1 base, with 8 bases between the two germline ends. This chain's CDR3 is CASGTLNTGELFF. The DNA for the CDR3 is TGTGCCAGCGGGACACTGAACACCGGGGAGCTGTTTTTT.

The rearrangement uses TRBV20-1 and TRBJ2-1, with 7 positions matching TRBD2. V lost 3 bases to trimming and J lost 3 bases; unmatched junction nucleotides: 11. This CDR3 has 16 residues. Germline lookup yields CDR1 DFQATT and CDR2 SNEGSKA (reference sequence). CDR3 sequence reads: CSASSSAGEFYNEQFF. The CDR3 DNA reads TGCAGTGCTAGTAGTTCTGCGGGAGAATTCTACAATGAGCAGTTCTTC.

V usage is TRBV5-4 and J usage is TRBJ2-5, with 8 bases lining up with TRBD2. Germline trimming cut 7 bases from V and 1 base from J; bases unmatched to any gene: 3. The CDR3 contains 13 residues. CDR1 SGHNT and CDR2 YYREEE come from the germline V gene (reference sequence). CDR3 DNA sequence: TGTGCCAGCTCAGGACTAGCCCAAGAGACCCAGTACTTC. Translated, it gives CASSGLAQETQYF.

This chain connects TRBV28 to TRBJ1-4, with 9 bases that match TRBD1. Per the germline V gene, CDR1 is MDHEN and CDR2 is SYDVKM. V lost 3 bases to trimming and J lost 6 bases; unmatched junction nucleotides: 5. This CDR3 contains 15 residues. For the CDR3, the DNA is TGTGCCAGCAGTTTTTCGACAGGGGGATATGAAAAACTGTTTTTT. Its translation: CASSFSTGGYEKLFF. The full variable domain, in which reference TRBV28 and TRBJ1-4 provide the parts outside the CDR3, is DVKVTQSSRYLVKRTGEKVFLECVQDMDHENMFWYRQDPGLGLRLIYFSYDVKMKEKGDIPEGYSVSREKKERFSLILESASTNQTSMYLCASSFSTGGYEKLFFGSGTQLSVL.

This sequence joins TRBV7-3 and TRBJ2-1; 9 bases match TRBD1. Germline lookup yields CDR1 SGHTA and CDR2 FQGTGA. This CDR3 region has 15 residues. The V gene end was trimmed by 5 bases and the J gene end by 2 bases; junction bases not matched to a gene: 4. The CDR3, as DNA: TGTGCCAGCAGCCAAGACAGGGGGGCCTACAATGAGCAGTTCTTC. It yields the protein CASSQDRGAYNEQFF. Full variable domain (outside the CDR3, taken from reference TRBV7-3 and TRBJ2-1): GAGVSQTPSNKVTEKGKYVELRCDPISGHTALYWYRQSLGQGPEFLIYFQGTGAADDSGLPNDRFFAVRPEGSVSTLKIQRTERGDSAVYLCASSQDRGAYNEQFFGPGTRLTVL.

The CDR3 protein is CASIPSGGNTGELFF. The CDR3 bases are TGTGCCAGCATCCCTAGCGGGGGAAACACCGGGGAGCTGTTTTTT. This rearrangement joins TRBV11-2 to TRBJ2-2, with TRBD2 matching 10 bases. The CDR3 is 15 residues long. The junction had 4 bases not matched to a gene; V was cut back by 7 bases and J by 2 bases. Germline-derived CDR1 and CDR2 are SGHAT and FQNNGV.

The rearrangement links TRBV24-1 to TRBJ2-1; the D gene is possibly TRBD1 (7 bases). The CDR3 runs 16 residues. V lost 3 bases, J lost 5 bases, and 16 bases lay in between. Germline lookup yields CDR1 KGHDR and CDR2 SFDVKD. The CDR3 loop is CATSDAPGGLDNEQFF. The DNA of the CDR3 is TGTGCCACCAGTGATGCCCCAGGGGGACTGGACAATGAGCAGTTCTTC.

This chain links TRBV28 with TRBJ1-2; no clear D. The CDR3 is made up of 13 amino acids. Trimming pared 3 bases from V and 7 bases from J, leaving 12 bases between. The germline gives CDR1 MDHEN, CDR2 SYDVKM. The CDR3 spells CASSLGPLFGYTF. The CDR3 nucleotides are TGTGCCAGCAGTTTGGGCCCCTTATTTGGCTACACCTTC.

This clone was counted a single time. This chain connects TRBV30 to TRBJ1-6; perhaps TRBD1 as D (6 bases). This CDR3 is 14 amino acids long. Per germline, CDR1 GTSNPN and CDR2 SVGIG (reference sequence). Deletions cut 2 bases from V and 7 bases from J, with 12 bases between. In nucleotides, the CDR3 is TGTGCCTGGAGTAGGGACATAGGCAATTCACCCCTCCACTTT. Translated: CAWSRDIGNSPLHF.

This chain links TRBV19 with TRBJ1-4, with 7 bases fitting TRBD1. CDR1 LNHDA and CDR2 SQIVND come from the germline V gene (reference sequence). V gave up 0 bases and J gave up 10 bases; unmatched junction bases: 11. The CDR3 is 16 residues long. Written as DNA, the CDR3 is TGTGCCAGTAGTATAGAAGCGTCGGGACAGCTCGGAAAACTGTTTTTT. Protein product: CASSIEASGQLGKLFF.

The chain recombines TRBV7-6 with TRBJ2-7, with TRBD2 identical over 9 bases. Germline V CDR1 and CDR2: SGHVS, FNYEAQ. The V segment lost 8 bases and the J segment 5 bases; nucleotides outside the gene matches: 7. CDR3 length equals 13 residues. CDR3 sequence: CASRPGLADEQYF. CDR3 sequence (DNA): TGTGCCAGCCGACCGGGACTAGCAGACGAGCAGTACTTC.